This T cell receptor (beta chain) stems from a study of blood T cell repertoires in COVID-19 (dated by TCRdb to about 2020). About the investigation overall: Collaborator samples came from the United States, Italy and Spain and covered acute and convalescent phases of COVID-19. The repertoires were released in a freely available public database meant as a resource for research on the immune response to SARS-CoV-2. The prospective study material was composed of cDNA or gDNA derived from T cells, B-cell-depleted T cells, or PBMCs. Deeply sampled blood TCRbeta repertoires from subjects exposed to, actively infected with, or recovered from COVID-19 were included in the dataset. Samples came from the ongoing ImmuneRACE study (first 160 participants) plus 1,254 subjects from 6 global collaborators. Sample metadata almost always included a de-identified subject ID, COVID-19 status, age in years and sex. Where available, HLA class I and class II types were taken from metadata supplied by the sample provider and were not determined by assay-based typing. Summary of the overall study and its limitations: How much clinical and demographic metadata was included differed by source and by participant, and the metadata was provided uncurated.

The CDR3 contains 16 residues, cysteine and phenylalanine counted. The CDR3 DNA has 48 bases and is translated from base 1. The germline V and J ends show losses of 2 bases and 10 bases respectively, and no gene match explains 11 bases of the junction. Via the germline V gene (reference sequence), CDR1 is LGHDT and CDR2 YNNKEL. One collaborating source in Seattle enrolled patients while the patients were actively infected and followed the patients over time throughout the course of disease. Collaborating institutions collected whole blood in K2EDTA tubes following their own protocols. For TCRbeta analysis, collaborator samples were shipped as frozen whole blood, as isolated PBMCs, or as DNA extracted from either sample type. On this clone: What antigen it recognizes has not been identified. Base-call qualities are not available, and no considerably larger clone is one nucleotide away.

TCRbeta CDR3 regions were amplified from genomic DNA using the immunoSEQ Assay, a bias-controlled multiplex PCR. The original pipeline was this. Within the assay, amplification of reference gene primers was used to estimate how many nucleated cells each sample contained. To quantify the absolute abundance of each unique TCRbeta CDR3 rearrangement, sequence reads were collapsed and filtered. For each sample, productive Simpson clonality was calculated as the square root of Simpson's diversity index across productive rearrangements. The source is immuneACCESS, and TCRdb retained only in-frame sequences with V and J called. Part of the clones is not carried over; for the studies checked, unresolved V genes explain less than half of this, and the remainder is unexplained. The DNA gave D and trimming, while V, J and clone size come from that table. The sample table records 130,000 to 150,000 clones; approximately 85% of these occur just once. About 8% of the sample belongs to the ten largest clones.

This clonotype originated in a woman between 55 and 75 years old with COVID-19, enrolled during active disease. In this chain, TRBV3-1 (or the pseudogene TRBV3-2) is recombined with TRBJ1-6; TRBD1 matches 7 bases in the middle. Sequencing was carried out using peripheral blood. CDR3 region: CASSQQPGTDQSPLHF. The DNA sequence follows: TGTGCCAGCAGCCAACAGCCCGGGACAGACCAATCACCCCTCCACTTT.